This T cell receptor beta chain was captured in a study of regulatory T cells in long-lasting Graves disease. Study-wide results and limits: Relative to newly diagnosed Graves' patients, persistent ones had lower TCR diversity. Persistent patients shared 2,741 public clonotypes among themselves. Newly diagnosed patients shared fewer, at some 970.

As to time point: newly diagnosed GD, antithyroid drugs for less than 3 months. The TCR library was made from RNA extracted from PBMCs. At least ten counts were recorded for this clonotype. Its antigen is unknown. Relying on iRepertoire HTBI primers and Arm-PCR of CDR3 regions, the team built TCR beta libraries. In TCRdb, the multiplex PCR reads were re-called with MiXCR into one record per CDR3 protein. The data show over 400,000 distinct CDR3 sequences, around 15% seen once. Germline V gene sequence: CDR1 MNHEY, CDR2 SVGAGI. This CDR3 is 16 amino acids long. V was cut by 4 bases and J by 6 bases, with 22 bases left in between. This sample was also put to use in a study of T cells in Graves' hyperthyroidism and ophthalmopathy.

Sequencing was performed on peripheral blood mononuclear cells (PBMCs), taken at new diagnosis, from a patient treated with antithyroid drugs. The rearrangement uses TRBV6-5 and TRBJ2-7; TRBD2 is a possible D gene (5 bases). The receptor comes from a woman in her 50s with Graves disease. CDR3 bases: TGTGCCAGCAGTTCATCTAGACAACCAAAAGGAGGCGAGCAGTACTTC. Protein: CASSSSRQPKGGEQYF.